The clone carrying this T cell receptor (beta chain) has a handful of counts. As yet, its antigen is unknown. The data derive from a study of shared clonotypes between healthy human individuals. Only Caucasian adults living in Nashville, Tennessee made up the donor group. CD45RA-negative memory and CD45RA+ naive subsets were split from the CD4+ cells. Trimming cost V 0 bases and J 6 bases, with 8 bases left between them. CDR3 length: 13 residues. The germline gives CDR1 SGHKS, CDR2 YYEKEE (reference sequence). Study findings and constraints: Deeper or shallower sequencing was expected to change how clonotypes are shared among donors.

The table came from immunoSEQ multiplex PCR; TCRdb's copy has only in-frame clones and leaves some out. The sample includes fewer than 400,000 clones, about 74% seen only once; the top ten take about a tenth. The V gene is TRBV5-5, the J gene TRBJ2-3; no firm D call. The specimen sequenced was memory CD4+ T cells sorted from blood. Sample subset: CD45RA-negative fraction. The sequence was obtained from a man aged 25-45 years in good health. The CDR3 DNA is TGTGCCAGCAGCTTGGCATGGGGTGATACGCAGTATTTT. Translated: CASSLAWGDTQYF.